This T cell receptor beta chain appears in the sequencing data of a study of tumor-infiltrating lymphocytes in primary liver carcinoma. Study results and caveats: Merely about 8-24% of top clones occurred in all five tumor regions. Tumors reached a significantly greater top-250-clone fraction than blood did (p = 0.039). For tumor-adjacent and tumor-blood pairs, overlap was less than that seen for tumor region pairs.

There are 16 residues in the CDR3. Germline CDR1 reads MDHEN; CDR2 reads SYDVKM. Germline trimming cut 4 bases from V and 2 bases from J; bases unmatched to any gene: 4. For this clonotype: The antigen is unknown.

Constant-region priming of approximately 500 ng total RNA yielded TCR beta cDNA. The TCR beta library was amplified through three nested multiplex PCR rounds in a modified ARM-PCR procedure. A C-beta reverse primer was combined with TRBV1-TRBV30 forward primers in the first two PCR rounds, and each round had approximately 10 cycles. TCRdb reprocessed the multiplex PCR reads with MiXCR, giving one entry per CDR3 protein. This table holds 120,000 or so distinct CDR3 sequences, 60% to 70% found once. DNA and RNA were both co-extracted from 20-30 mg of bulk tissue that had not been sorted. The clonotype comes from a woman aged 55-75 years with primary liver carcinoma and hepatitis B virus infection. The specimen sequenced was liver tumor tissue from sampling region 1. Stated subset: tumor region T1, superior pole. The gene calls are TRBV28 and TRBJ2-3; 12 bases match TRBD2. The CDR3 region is CASSSGLAGFTDTQYF. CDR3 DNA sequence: TGTGCCAGCAGTTCCGGACTAGCGGGGTTCACAGATACGCAGTATTTT.